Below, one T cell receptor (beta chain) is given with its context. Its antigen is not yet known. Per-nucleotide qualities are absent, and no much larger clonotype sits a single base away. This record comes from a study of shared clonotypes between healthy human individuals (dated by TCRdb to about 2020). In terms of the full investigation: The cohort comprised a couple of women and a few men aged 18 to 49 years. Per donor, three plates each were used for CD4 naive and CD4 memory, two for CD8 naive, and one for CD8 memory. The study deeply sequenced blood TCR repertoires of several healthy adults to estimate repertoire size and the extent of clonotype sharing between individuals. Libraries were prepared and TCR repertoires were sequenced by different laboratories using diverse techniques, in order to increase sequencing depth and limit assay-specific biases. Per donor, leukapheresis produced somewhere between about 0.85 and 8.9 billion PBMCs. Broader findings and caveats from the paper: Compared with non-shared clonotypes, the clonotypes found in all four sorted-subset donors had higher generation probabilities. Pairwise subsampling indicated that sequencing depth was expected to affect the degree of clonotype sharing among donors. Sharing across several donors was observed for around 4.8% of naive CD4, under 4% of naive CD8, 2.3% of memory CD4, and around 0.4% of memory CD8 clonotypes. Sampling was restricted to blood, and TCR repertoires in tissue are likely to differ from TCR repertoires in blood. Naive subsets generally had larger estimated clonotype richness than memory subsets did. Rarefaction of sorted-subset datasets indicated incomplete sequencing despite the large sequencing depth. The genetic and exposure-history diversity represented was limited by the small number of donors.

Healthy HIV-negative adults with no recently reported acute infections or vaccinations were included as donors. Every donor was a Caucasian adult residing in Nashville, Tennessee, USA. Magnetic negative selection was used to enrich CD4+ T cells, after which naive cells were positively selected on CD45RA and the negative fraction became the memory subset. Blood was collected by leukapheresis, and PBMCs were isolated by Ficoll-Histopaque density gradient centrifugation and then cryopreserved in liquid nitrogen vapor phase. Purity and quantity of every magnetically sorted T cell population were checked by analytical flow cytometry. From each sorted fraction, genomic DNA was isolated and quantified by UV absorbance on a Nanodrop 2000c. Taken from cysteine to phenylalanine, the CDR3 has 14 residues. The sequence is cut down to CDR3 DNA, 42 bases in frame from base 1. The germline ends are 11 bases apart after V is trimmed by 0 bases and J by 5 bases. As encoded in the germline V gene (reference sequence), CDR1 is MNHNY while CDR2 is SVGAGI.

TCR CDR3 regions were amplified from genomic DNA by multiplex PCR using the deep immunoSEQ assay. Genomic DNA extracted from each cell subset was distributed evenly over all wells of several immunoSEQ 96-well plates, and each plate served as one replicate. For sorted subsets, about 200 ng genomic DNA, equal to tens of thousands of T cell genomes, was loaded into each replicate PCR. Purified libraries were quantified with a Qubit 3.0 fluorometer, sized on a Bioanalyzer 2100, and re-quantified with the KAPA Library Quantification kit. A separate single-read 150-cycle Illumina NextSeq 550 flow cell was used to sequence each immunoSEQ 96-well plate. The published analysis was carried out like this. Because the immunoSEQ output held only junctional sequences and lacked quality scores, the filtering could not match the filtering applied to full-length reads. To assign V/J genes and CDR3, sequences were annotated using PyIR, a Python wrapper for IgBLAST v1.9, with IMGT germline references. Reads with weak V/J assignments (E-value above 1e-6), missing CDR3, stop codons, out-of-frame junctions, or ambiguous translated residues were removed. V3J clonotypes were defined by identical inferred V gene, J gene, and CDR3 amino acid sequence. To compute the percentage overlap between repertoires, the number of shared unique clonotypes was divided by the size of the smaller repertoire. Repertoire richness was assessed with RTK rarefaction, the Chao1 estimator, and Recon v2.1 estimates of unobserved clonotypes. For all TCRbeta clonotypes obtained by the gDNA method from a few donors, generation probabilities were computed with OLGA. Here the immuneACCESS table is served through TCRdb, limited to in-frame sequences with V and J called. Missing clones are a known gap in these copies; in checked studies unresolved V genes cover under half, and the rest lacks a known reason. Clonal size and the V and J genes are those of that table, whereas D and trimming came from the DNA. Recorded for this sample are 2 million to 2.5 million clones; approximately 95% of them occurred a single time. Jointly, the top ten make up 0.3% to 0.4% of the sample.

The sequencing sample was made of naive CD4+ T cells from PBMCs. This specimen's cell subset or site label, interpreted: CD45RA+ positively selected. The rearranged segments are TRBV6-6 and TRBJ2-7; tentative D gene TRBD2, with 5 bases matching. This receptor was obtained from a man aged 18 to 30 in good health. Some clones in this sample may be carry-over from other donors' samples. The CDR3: CASSYSQRVDEQYF. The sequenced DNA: TGTGCCAGCAGTTACTCCCAGAGGGTCGACGAGCAGTACTTC.